The TCR beta chain described here comes from a study of cytomegalovirus exposure and HLA in healthy donors. Looked up from germline, CDR1 is SGHDT and CDR2 is YYEEEE. With 3 bases removed from V and 7 bases from J, the gap between germline ends came to 11 bases. CDR3 length equals 13 residues. The donors comprised healthy bone marrow donors. A word on this clone: As yet, its antigen is unknown.

Primers included in the PCR were 60 Vbeta and 13 Jbeta primers. Sequenced by immunoSEQ multiplex PCR; TCRdb stores in-frame clones only, minus some. The repertoire consists of fewer than 110,000 clones, with about 80% occurring once and the leading ten covering roughly 8.2%. Study-wide results and limits: As immune exposure information, only CMV serostatus was available. Rarity characterized most TCR sequences, yet some public TCRs appeared in many donors. Some segments of the V type, notably TRBV6-2 and TRBV6-3, were excluded as indistinguishable.

The sample taken for sequencing was PBMCs. The clonotype comes from a man aged 25 to 40 in good health and CMV-seronegative. This rearrangement joins TRBV5-6 to TRBJ1-5; no clear D. CDR3 amino acids: CASSSGLGQPQHF. DNA for the CDR3: TGTGCCAGCAGCTCCGGCCTCGGGCAGCCCCAGCATTTT. The whole variable domain, filled in from reference TRBV5-6 and TRBJ1-5, reads DAGVTQSPTHLIKTRGQQVTLRCSPKSGHDTVSWYQQALGQGPQFIFQYYEEEERQRGNFPDRFSGHQFPNYSSELNVNALLLGDSALYLCASSSGLGQPQHFGDGTRLSIL.